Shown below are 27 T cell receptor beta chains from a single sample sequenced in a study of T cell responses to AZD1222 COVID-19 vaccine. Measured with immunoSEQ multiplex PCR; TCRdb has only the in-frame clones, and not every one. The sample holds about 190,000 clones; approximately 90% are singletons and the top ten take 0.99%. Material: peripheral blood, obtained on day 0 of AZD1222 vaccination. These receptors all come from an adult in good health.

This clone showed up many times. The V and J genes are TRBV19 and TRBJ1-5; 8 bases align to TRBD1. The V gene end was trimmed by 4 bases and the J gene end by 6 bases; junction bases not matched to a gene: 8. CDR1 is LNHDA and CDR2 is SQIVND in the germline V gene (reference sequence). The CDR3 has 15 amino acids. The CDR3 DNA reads TGTGCCAGTAGTAGTGGACAGGGAGGCGGTCAGCCCCAGCATTTT. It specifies CASSSGQGGGQPQHF.

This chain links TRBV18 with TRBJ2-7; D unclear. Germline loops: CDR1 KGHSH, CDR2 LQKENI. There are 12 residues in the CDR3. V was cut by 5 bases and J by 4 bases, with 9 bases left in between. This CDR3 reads CASSAAVYEQYF. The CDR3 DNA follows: TGTGCCAGCTCAGCGGCGGTGTACGAGCAGTACTTC.

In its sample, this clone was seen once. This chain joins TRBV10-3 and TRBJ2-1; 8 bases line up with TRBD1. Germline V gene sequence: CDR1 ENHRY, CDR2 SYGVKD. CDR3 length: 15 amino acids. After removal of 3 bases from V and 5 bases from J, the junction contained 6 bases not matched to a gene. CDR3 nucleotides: TGTGCCATCAGTGATTGGACAGGGACCCACAATGAGCAGTTCTTC. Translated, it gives CAISDWTGTHNEQFF.

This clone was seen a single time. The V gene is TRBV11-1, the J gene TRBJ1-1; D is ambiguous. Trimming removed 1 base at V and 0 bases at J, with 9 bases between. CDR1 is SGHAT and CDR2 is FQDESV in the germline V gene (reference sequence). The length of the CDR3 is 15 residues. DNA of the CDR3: TGTGCCAGCAGCTTAGAACAGCACATGAACACTGAAGCTTTCTTT. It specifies CASSLEQHMNTEAFF.

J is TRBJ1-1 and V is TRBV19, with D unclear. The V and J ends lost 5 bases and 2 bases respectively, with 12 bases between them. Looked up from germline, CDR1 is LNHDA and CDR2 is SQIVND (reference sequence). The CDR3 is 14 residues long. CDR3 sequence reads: CASSYSYYNTEAFF. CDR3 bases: TGTGCCAGTAGTTACAGCTATTATAACACTGAAGCTTTCTTT.

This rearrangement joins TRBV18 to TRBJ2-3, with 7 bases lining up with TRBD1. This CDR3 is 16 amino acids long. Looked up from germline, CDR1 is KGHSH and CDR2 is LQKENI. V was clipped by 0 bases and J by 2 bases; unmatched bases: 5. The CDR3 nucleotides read TGTGCCAGCTCACCACCGGTTGGGACAGCCACAGATACGCAGTATTTT. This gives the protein CASSPPVGTATDTQYF.

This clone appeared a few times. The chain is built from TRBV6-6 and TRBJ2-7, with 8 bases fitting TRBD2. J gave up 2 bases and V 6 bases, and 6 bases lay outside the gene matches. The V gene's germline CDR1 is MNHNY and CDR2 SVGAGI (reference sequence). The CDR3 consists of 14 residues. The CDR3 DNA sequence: TGTGCCAGCAGACCTACTAGCGGACCCTACGAGCAGTACTTC. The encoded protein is CASRPTSGPYEQYF.

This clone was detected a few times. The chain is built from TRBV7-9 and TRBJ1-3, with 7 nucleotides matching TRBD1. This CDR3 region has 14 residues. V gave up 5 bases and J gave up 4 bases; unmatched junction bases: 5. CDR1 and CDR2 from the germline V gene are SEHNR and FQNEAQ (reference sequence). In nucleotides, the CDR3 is TGTGCCAGCAGCCCAGGGACAGCCGGAAACACCATATATTTT. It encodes CASSPGTAGNTIYF.

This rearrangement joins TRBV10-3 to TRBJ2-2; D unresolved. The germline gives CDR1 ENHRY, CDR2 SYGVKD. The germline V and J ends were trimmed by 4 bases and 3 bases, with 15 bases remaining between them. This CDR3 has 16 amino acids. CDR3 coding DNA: TGTGCCATCAGTGGCCACTCGACAAGGGACACCGGGGAGCTGTTTTTT. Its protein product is CAISGHSTRDTGELFF.

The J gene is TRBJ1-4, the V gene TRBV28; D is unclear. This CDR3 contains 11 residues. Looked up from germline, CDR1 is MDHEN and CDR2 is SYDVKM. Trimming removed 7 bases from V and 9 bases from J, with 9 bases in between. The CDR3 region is CASTLGKKLFF. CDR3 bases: TGTGCCAGCACCTTGGGCAAAAAACTGTTTTTT.

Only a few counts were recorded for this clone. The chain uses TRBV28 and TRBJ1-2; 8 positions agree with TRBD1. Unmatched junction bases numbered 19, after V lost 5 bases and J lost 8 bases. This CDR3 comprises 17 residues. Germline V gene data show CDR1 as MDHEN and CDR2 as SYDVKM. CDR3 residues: CASSQRARGPGREGYTF. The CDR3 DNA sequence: TGTGCCAGCAGTCAGAGGGCCAGGGGGCCCGGAAGGGAGGGCTACACCTTC.

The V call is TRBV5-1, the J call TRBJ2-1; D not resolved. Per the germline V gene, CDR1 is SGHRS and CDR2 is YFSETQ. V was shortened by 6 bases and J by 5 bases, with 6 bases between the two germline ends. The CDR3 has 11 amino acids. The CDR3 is CASTRNNEQFF. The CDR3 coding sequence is TGCGCCAGCACGCGAAACAATGAGCAGTTCTTC.

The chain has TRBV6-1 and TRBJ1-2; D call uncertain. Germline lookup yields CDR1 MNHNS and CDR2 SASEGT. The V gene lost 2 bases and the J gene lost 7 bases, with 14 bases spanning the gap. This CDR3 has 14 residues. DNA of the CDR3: TGTGCCAGCAGTGAAATCACTCCGACTCGTGGCTACACCTTC. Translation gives CASSEITPTRGYTF.

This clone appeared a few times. The chain's CDR3 is CASSDLRETRYGYTF. CDR3 nucleotide sequence: TGTGCCAGCAGTGATTTGAGGGAAACCCGATATGGCTACACCTTC. The V and J genes are TRBV2 and TRBJ1-2; D is unclear. The CDR3 sequence is 15 residues long. Trimming removed 3 bases from V and 5 bases from J, with 16 bases in between. Germline V gene sequence: CDR1 SNHLY, CDR2 FYNNEI.

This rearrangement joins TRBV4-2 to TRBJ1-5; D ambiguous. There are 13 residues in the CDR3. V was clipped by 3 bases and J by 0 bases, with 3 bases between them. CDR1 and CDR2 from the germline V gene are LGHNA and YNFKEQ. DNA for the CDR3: TGTGCCAGCAGCCATTATAGCAATCAGCCCCAGCATTTT. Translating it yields CASSHYSNQPQHF.

CDR3 loop: CASRSGSYEQYF. CDR3 nucleotide sequence: TGTGCCAGCCGATCAGGATCCTACGAGCAGTACTTC. This chain connects TRBV27 to TRBJ2-7; D is uncertain. V lost 8 bases, J lost 1 base, and 9 bases lay in between. CDR3 length: 12 residues. Germline V gene lookup returns CDR1 MNHEY and CDR2 SMNVEV (reference sequence).

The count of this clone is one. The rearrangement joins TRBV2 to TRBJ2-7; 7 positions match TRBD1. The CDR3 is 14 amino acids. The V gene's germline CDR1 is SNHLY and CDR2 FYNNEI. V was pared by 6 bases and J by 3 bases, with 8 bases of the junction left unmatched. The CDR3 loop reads CASRGDSLVYEQYF. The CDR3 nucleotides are TGTGCCAGCAGGGGGGACAGCCTAGTCTACGAGCAGTACTTC.

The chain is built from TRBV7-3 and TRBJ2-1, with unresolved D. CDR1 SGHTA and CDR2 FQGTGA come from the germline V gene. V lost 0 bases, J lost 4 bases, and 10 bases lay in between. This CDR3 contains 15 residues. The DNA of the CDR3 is TGTGCCAGCAGCTTAACGGCCTCTAGGTACAATGAGCAGTTCTTC. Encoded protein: CASSLTASRYNEQFF.

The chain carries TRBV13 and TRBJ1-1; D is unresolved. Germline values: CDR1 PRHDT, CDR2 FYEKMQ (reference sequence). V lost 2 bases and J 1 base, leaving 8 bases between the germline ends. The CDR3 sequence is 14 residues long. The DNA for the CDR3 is TGTGCCAGCAGCTTATCTGGTCGGAACACTGAAGCTTTCTTT. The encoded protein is CASSLSGRNTEAFF.

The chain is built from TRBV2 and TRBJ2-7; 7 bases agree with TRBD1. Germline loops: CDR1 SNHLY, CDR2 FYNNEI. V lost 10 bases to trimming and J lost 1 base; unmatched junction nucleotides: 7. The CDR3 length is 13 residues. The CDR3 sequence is CATARQGSYEQYF. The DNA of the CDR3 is TGTGCCACCGCTCGACAGGGTTCCTACGAGCAGTACTTC.

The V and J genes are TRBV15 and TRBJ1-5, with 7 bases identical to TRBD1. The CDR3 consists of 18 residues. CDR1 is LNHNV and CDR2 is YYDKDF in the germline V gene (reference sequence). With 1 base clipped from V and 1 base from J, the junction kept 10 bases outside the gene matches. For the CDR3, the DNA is TGTGCCACCAGCAGAGTCGGCCGGGGACAGTTAAGCAATCAGCCCCAGCATTTT. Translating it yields CATSRVGRGQLSNQPQHF.

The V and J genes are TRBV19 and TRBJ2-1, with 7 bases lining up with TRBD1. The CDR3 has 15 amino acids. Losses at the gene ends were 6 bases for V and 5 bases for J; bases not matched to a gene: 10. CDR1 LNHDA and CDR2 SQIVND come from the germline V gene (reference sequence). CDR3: CASRALGQGDNEQFF. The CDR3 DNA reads TGTGCCAGTAGGGCTTTGGGGCAGGGGGACAATGAGCAGTTCTTC.

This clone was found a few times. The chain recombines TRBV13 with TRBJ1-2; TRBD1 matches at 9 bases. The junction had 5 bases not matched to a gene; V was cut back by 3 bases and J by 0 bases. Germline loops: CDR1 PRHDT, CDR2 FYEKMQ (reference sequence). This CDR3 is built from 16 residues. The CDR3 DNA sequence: TGTGCCAGCAGCTTGGGACAGGGAAATGCTAACTATGGCTACACCTTC. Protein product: CASSLGQGNANYGYTF.

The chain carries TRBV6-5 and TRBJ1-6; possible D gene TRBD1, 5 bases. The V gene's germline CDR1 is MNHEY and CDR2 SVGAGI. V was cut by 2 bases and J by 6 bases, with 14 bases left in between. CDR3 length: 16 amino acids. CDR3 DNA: TGTGCCAGCAGTTACGTTACGGGGGGACTTAATTCACCCCTCCACTTT. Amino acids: CASSYVTGGLNSPLHF.

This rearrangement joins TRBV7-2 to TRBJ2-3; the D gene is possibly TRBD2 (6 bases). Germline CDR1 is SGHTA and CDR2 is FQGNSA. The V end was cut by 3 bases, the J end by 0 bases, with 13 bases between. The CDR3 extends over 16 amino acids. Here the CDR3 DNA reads TGTGCCAGCAGCTTCAGCGGGTGGCCTAGCACAGATACGCAGTATTTT. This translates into CASSFSGWPSTDTQYF.

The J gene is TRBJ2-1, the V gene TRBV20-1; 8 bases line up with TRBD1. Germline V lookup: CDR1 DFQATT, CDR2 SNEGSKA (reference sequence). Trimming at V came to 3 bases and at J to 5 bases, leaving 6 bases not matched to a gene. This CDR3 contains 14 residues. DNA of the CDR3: TGCAGTGCTAGTACCGGGACAGGTCACAATGAGCAGTTCTTC. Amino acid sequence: CSASTGTGHNEQFF.

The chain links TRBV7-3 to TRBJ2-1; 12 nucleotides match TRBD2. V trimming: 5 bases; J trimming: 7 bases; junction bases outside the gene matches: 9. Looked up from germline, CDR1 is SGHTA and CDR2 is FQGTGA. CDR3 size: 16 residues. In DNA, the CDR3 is TGTGCCAGCAGCCCCGGACTAGCGGGAAATCGGAATGAGCAGTTCTTC. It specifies CASSPGLAGNRNEQFF. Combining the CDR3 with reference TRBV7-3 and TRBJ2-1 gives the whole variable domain GAGVSQTPSNKVTEKGKYVELRCDPISGHTALYWYRQSLGQGPEFLIYFQGTGAADDSGLPNDRFFAVRPEGSVSTLKIQRTERGDSAVYLCASSPGLAGNRNEQFFGPGTRLTVL.